These T cell receptor beta chains were read from a single sample in a study of blood T cell repertoires in COVID-19. TCRdb's table, derived via immunoSEQ multiplex PCR, lists solely in-frame clones and lacks some. This sample carries about 62,000 clones, roughly 90% of them seen once, and the ten largest clones take around 3.6%. The sequencing sample was made of peripheral blood. These receptors were taken from a human donor in a cohort sampled during active COVID-19. CDR3s include the opening cysteine and the closing phenylalanine or tryptophan. A D gene is named only where the DNA matches it firmly. Clone size is not always given. Where it is, it says once, few, many or a class for expanded clones.

-,-,TRBJ1-2,TRBV14,TGTGCCAGCAGCCGGTCAGGGGCCTATGGCTACACCTTC,CASSRSGAYGYTF
-,TRBD2,TRBJ2-7,TRBV20-1,TGCAGTGCTAGTCCCTCGGGGGGCTCCTACGAGCAGTACTTC,CSASPSGGSYEQYF
-,-,TRBJ1-6,TRBV6-5,TGTGCCAGCAGTTTGCAGGGTGGGACACCCCTCCACTTT,CASSLQGGTPLHF
-,-,TRBJ2-5,TRBV6-1,TGTGCCAGCAGTGAATGGCGGGACAGCCTCCAAGAGACCCAGTACTTC,CASSEWRDSLQETQYF
-,TRBD2,TRBJ2-1,TRBV7-9,TGTGCCAGCAGCTTAGTAAGCGGGGGTGGAAATGAGCAGTTCTTC,CASSLVSGGGNEQFF
-,-,TRBJ1-2,TRBV30,TGTGCCTGGAGCCATCAGGAATTCTATGGCTACACCTTC,CAWSHQEFYGYTF
-,-,TRBJ2-2,TRBV7-2,TGTGCTACTAAAGGGAGGAAGAACACCGGGGAGCTGTTTTTT,CATKGRKNTGELFF
-,-,TRBJ1-2,TRBV2,TGTGCCAGCAGTGAAGGGGCCTTGGCCAACTATGGCTACACCTTC,CASSEGALANYGYTF
-,TRBD2,TRBJ2-2,TRBV10-2,TGCGCCAGCAGTGAGCCTCTTACTAGCGGGAGAAGCACCGGGGAGCTGTTTTTT,CASSEPLTSGRSTGELFF
-,-,TRBJ2-7,TRBV5-5,TGTGCCAGCAGCTTTCCAGGCTCCTACGAGCAGTACTTC,CASSFPGSYEQYF
-,TRBD2,TRBJ2-6,TRBV19,TGTGCCAGTAGCCCCGGGGGGGTCGGAGGGGCGATCTCTGGGGCCAACGTCCTGACTTTC,CASSPGGVGGAISGANVLTF
-,TRBD2,TRBJ2-1,TRBV3-1/TRBV3-2,TGTGCCAGCAGCCCGCGGGGCGGGAGGGAGGGTGAGCAGTTCTTC,CASSPRGGREGEQFF
-,-,TRBJ2-1,TRBV5-4,TGTGCCAGCAGCCCATACGGGCGTGGGGGGAGCTACAATGAGCAGTTCTTC,CASSPYGRGGSYNEQFF
-,TRBD1,TRBJ1-5,TRBV19,TGTGCCAGTAGTCTCACCGACAGGGTTAGGTTTCAGCCCCAGCATTTT,CASSLTDRVRFQPQHF
-,TRBD1,TRBJ2-2,TRBV5-1,TGCGCCAGCAGCTCTAGACAGGGTGGATGGGAGCTGTTTTTT,CASSSRQGGWELFF
-,-,TRBJ1-2,TRBV6-2/TRBV6-3,TGTGCCAGCAGTTGGAACCGGGCTCAATCAGGGAACTATGGCTACACCTTC,CASSWNRAQSGNYGYTF
-,TRBD1,TRBJ2-7,TRBV6-5,TGTGCCAGCAGTTACCTGCGGGGACAGGGGATCCACGAGCAGTACTTC,CASSYLRGQGIHEQYF
-,TRBD1,TRBJ2-1,TRBV24-1,TGTGCCACCAGCCAGGGACAGGGGTATGCTAATGAGCAGTTCTTC,CATSQGQGYANEQFF
-,TRBD2,TRBJ2-7,TRBV27,TGTGCCAGCAGTTCCTCAGCGGGAACCTATAACTACGAGCAGTACTTC,CASSSSAGTYNYEQYF
-,TRBD2,TRBJ2-3,TRBV5-1,TGCGCCAGCAGCTCCACTAGCGGGGGGGGCGATACGCAGTATTTT,CASSSTSGGGDTQYF
-,TRBD1,TRBJ2-3,TRBV9,TGTGCCAGCAGCGCAGATAGGACAGGGGGCTCCGATACGCAGTATTTT,CASSADRTGGSDTQYF
-,-,TRBJ1-2,TRBV4-2,TGTGCCAGCAGCCAAGACAGGGCCTATGGCTACACCTTC,CASSQDRAYGYTF
-,TRBD1,TRBJ2-1,TRBV11-2,TGTGCCAGCAGCTTACAGCGGGGACAGGGCTCCTACAATGAGCAGTTCTTC,CASSLQRGQGSYNEQFF
-,-,TRBJ1-1,TRBV5-1,TGCGCCAGCAGCTTATCAGGGTCCGATCTGGCAGGGTTT,CASSLSGSDLAGF
-,-,TRBJ1-1,TRBV7-3,TGTGCCAGCAGCTTAAGGGCACGGGGGGTAGCTTTCTTT,CASSLRARGVAFF
-,-,TRBJ2-2,TRBV12-3/TRBV12-4,TGTGCCAGCAGTCAAATGGGGGGCGGGGAGCTGTTTTTT,CASSQMGGGELFF
-,-,TRBJ2-1,TRBV19,TGTGCCAGTAGTGCACGGAGCGATGAGCAGTTCTTC,CASSARSDEQFF
-,TRBD1,TRBJ2-7,TRBV7-9,TGTGCCAGCACCATGCCGGGACAGGACCCGTACGAGCAGTACTTC,CASTMPGQDPYEQYF
-,-,TRBJ1-1,TRBV11-2,TGTGCCAGCAGCTTAGCCTTAAATCAAGCTTTCTTT,CASSLALNQAFF
once,-,TRBJ2-1,TRBV7-8,TGTGCCAGCAGCTTACTACCGAGCTCCTACAATGAGCAGTTCTTC,CASSLLPSSYNEQFF
once,-,TRBJ1-2,TRBV27,TGTGCCAGCAGTTCGGACACAGACTATGGCTACACCTTC,CASSSDTDYGYTF
-,-,TRBJ1-2,TRBV4-1,TGCGCCAGCAGCCAAGGCCTAGGACTCTATGGCTACACCTTC,CASSQGLGLYGYTF
-,-,TRBJ1-6,TRBV6-5,TGTGCCAGCAGAGAGGGAAATTCACCCCTCCACTTT,CASREGNSPLHF
-,-,TRBJ2-7,TRBV5-1,TGCGCCAGCAGCACGGGGGTCGAGCAGTACTTC,CASSTGVEQYF
once,-,TRBJ2-2,TRBV19,TGTGCCAGTAGCCCCCGGGTTGCGAACACCGGGGAGCTGTTTTTT,CASSPRVANTGELFF
-,TRBD2,TRBJ2-7,TRBV5-4,TGTGCCAGCAGCCGACCGGGACTAGATAGGTACGAGCAGTACTTC,CASSRPGLDRYEQYF
-,TRBD2,TRBJ2-2,TRBV18,TGTGCCAGCTCACCGCCCCGGGGGGGATCCACCGGGGAGCTGTTTTTT,CASSPPRGGSTGELFF
-,TRBD2,TRBJ2-5,TRBV5-4,TGTGCCAGCAGATTAGCGGGGGGGCCGAGTACGACCCAGTACTTC,CASRLAGGPSTTQYF
-,-,TRBJ1-1,TRBV6-1,TGTGCCAGCAGTGAATGGGGCGCGAGCACTGAAGCTTTCTTT,CASSEWGASTEAFF
-,TRBD1,TRBJ1-1,TRBV5-1,TGCGCCAGCAGACCCTTCGACAGGGCGGGCACTGAAGCTTTCTTT,CASRPFDRAGTEAFF
-,-,TRBJ2-7,TRBV6-2/TRBV6-3,TGTGCCAGCAGTTATCATCCCCCCTACGAGCAGTACTTC,CASSYHPPYEQYF
-,-,TRBJ1-1,TRBV19,TGTGCCAGTAGAGTAGGAGGAAAAGGGATGGGGACTGAAGCTTTCTTT,CASRVGGKGMGTEAFF
-,-,TRBJ2-3,TRBV13,TGTGCCAGCAGCCCGGGAGCACGCACAGATACGCAGTATTTT,CASSPGARTDTQYF
once,-,TRBJ2-3,TRBV30,TGTGCCTGGAGTGTCGTCCACAGGGGAGGTGCAGATACGCAGTATTTT,CAWSVVHRGGADTQYF
-,TRBD2,TRBJ2-6,TRBV19,TGTGCCAGTAGTCCCCAAGCGGGAGGATCTGGGGCCAACGTCCTGACTTTC,CASSPQAGGSGANVLTF
once,-,TRBJ1-2,TRBV6-5,TGTGCCAGCAGAGAGAGGGTGGGCTATGGCTACACCTTC,CASRERVGYGYTF
-,-,TRBJ2-1,TRBV7-8,TGTGCCAGCAGCTCCCGTTCTTGGGGCGAGCAGTTCTTC,CASSSRSWGEQFF
-,-,TRBJ2-5,TRBV11-2,TGTGCCAGCAGCTTATACGGTGAAGAGACCCAGTACTTC,CASSLYGEETQYF